The subject of this entry is one T cell receptor (beta chain). The antigen is not known. These data belong to a study of T-cell reconstitution after alpha-beta-depleted transplantation in children. Notes on the study in general: Several hundred expanded graft clones reportedly gave rise to the alpha-beta T cells present about two months after transplant. Diversity of TCRbeta at day 60 was high in some patients, arising from surviving recipient T cells and thymic progenitors. Counts and diversity of T cells one year after transplant came mostly from newly produced T cells.

TCRbeta library construction was performed incorporating unique molecular identifiers. TCRdb re-analysed the PCR reads in MiXCR, keeping a single row per CDR3 protein. The sample contains about 120,000 distinct CDR3 sequences, 10% of which appear only once. CDR3 length: 17 amino acids. With V trimmed by 1 base and J by 6 bases, 15 bases remained unmatched. Germline CDR1 and CDR2: DFQATT and SNEGSKA (reference sequence). V gene TRBV20-1 combines with J gene TRBJ2-1; TRBD2 matches at 7 bases. The sample here was PBMCs, taken before TCRalphabeta/CD19-depleted stem cell transplant. This TCR was recovered from a boy aged 2 to 10 with acute lymphoblastic leukemia, due to receive a stem cell transplant. CDR3: CSARGLAAEGGVNEQFF. The CDR3 coding sequence is TGCAGTGCTAGAGGGCTAGCGGCCGAGGGCGGGGTCAATGAGCAGTTCTTC.